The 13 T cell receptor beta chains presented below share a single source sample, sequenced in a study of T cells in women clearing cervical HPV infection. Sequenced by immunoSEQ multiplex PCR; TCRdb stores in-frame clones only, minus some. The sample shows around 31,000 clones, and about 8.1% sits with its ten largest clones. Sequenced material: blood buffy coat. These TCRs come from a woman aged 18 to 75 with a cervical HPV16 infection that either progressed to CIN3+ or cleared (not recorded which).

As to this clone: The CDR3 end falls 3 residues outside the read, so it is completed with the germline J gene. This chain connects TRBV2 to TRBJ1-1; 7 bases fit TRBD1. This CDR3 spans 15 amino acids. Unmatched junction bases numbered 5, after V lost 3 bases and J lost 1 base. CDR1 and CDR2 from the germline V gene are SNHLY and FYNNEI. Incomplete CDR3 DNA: TGTGCCAGCAGTGAGACAGGGAATCAGAACACTGAA. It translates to CASSETGNQNTE. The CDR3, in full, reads CASSETGNQNTEAFF.

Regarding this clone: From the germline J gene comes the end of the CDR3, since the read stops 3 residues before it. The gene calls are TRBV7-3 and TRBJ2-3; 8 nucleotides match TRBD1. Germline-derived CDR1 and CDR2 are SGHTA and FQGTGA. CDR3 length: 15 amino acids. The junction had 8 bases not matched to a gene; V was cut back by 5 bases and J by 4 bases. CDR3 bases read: TGTGCCAGCAGCCGAGGACAGGGAGTAGCAGATACG. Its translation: CASSRGQGVADT. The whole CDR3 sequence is CASSRGQGVADTQYF.

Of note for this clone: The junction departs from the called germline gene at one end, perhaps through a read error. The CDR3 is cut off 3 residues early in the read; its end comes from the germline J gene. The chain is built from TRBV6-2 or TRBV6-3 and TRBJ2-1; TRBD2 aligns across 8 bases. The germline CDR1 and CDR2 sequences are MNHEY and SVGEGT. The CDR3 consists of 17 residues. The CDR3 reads CASSPPGGLADYSEQFF. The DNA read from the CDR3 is TGTGCCAGCAGTCCCCCCGGCGGACTAGCTGATTACAGTGAG.

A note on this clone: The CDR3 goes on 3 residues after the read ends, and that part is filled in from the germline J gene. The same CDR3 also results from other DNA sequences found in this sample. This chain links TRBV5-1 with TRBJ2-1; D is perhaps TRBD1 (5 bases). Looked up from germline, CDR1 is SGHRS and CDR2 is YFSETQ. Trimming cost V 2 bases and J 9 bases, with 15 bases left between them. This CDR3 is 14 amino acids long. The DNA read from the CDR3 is TGCGCCAGCAGCTTTCCCGTGGACACGGGTGAG. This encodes CASSFPVDTGE. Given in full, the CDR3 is CASSFPVDTGEQFF.

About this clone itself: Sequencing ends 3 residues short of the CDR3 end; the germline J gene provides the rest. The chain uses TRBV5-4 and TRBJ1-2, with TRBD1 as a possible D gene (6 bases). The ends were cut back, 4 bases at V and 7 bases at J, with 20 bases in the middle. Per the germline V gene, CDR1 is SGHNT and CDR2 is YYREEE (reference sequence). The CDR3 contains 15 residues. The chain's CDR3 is CASSLQPGGRSGYTF. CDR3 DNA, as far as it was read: TGTGCCAGCAGCCTCCAGCCCGGGGGGCGGTCTGGC.

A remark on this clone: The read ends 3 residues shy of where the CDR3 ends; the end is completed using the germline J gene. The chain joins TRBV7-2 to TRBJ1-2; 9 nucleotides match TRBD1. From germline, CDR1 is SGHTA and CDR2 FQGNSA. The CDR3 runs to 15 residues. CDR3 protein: CASSSPGTGMFTYTF. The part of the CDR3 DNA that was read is TGTGCCAGCAGCTCGCCGGGGACAGGGATGTTTACC.

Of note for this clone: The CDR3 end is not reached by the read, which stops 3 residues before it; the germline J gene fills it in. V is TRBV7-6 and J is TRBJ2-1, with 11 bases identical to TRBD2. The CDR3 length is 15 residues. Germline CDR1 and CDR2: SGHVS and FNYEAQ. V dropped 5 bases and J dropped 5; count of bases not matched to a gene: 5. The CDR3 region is CASSPTSGSNNEQFF. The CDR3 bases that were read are TGTGCCAGCAGCCCTACTAGCGGGAGTAACAATGAG.

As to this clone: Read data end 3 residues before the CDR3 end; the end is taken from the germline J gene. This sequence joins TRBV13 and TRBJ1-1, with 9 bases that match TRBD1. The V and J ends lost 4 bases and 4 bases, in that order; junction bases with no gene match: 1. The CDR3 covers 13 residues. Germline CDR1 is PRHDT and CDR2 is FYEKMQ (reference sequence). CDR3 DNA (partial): TGTGCCAGCAGCTCGGGACAGGGCACTGAA. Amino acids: CASSSGQGTE. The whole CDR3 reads CASSSGQGTEAFF.

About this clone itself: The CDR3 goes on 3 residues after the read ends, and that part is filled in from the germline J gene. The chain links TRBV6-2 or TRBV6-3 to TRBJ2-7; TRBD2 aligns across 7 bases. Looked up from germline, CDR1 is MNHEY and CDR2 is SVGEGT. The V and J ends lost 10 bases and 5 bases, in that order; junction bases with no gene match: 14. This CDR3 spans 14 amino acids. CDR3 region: CATNGGRWTDEQYF. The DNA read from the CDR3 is TGTGCCACCAACGGCGGGAGATGGACGGACGAG.

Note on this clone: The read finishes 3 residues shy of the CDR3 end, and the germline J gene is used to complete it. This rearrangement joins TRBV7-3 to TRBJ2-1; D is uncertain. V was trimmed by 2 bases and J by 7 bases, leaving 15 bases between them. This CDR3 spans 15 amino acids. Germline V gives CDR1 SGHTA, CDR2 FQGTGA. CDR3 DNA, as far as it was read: TGTGCCAGCAGCTTAGATGACAATTGGTCGAATGAG. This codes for CASSLDDNWSNE. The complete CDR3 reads CASSLDDNWSNEQFF.

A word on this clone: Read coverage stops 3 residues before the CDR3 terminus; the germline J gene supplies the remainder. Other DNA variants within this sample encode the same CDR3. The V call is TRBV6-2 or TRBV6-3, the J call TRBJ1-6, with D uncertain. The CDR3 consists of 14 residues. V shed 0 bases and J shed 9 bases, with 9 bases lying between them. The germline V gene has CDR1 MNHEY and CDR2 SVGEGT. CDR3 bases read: TGTGCCAGCAGTTACTCGATAGCCCTTTCACCC. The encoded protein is CASSYSIALSP. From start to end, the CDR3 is CASSYSIALSPLHF.

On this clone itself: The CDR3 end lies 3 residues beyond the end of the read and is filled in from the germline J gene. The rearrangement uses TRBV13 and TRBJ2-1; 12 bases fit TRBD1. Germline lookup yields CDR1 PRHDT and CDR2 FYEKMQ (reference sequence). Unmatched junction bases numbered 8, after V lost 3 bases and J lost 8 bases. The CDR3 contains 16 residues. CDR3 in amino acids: CASSFPGTGGVDEQFF. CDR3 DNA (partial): TGTGCCAGCAGCTTCCCTGGGACAGGGGGCGTGGATGAG.

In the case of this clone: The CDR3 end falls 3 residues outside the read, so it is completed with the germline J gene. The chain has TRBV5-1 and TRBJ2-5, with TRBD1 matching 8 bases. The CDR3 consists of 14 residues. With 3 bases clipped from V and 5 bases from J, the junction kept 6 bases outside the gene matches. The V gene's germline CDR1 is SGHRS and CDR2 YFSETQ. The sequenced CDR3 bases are TGCGCCAGCAGCTCTTGGACAGGGCAGGAGACC. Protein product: CASSSWTGQET. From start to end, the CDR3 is CASSSWTGQETQYF.